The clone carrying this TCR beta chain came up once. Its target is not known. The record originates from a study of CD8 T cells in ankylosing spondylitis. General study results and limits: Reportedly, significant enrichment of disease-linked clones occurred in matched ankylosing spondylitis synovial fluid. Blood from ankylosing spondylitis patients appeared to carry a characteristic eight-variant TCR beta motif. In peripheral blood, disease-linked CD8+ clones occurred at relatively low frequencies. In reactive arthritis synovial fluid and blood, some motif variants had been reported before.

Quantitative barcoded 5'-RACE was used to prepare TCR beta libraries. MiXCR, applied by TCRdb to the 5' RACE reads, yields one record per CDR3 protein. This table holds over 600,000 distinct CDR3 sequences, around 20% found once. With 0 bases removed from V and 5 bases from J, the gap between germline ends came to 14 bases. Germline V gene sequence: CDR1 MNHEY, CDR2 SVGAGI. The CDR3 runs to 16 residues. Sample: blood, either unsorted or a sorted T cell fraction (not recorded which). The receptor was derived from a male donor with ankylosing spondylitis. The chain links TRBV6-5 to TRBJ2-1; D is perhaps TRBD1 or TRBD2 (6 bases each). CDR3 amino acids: CASSYSLGGGNNEQFF. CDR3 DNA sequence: TGTGCCAGCAGTTACTCGCTCGGGGGCGGAAACAATGAGCAGTTCTTC.